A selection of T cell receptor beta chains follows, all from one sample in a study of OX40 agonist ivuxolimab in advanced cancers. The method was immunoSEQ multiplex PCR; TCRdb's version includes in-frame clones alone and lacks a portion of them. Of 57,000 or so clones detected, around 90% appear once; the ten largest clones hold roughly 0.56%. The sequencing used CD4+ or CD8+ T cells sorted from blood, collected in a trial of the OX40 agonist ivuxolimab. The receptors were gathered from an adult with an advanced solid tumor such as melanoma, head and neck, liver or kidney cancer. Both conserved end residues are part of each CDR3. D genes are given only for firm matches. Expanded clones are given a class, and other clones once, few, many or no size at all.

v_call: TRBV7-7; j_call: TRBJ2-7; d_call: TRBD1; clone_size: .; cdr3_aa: CASSLRQGPYEQYF; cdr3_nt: TGTGCTAGCAGCCTCCGACAGGGCCCCTACGAGCAGTACTTC
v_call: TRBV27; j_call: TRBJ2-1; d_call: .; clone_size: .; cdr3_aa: CASSFWGLAMSNEQFF; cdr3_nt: TGTGCCAGCAGTTTCTGGGGGCTCGCTATGTCGAATGAGCAGTTCTTC
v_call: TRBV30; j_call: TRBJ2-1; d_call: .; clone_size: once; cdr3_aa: CAWDKGPYNEQFF; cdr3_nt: TGTGCCTGGGACAAGGGCCCCTACAATGAGCAGTTCTTC
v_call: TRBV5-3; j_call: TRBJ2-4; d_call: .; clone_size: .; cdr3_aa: CARSLFYRSDSLAKNIQYF; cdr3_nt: TGTGCCAGAAGCTTGTTTTACAGGAGCGATTCCCTAGCCAAAAACATTCAGTACTTC
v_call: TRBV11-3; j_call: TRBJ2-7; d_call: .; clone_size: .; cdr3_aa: CASSLGSGYEQYF; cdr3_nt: TGTGCCAGCAGCTTAGGGTCGGGCTACGAGCAGTACTTC
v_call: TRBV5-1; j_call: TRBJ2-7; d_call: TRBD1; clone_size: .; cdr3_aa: CASSLVGQGPLYEQYF; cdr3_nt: TGCGCCAGCAGCTTGGTGGGACAGGGGCCCCTATACGAGCAGTACTTC
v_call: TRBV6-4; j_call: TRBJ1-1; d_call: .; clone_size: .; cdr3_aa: CASSDGRGTEAFF; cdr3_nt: TGTGCCAGCAGTGACGGGCGGGGGACTGAAGCTTTCTTT
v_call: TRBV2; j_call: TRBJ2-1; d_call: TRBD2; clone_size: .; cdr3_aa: CASRSDLTSGAYNEQFF; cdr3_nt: TGTGCCAGCAGGTCCGACCTCACTAGCGGAGCCTACAATGAGCAGTTCTTC
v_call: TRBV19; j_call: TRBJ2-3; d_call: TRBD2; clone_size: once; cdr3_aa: CASSWASGRARADTQYF; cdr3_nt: TGTGCCAGTAGTTGGGCTAGCGGGAGGGCCCGGGCAGATACGCAGTATTTT
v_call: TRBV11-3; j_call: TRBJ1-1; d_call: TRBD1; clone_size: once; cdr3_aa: CASSFDRGATEAFF; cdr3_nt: TGTGCCAGCAGCTTCGACAGGGGTGCCACTGAAGCTTTCTTT
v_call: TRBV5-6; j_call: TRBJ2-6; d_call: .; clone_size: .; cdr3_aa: CASSLAGPGGANVLTF; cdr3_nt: TGTGCCAGCAGCTTGGCTGGCCCCGGAGGGGCCAACGTCCTGACTTTC
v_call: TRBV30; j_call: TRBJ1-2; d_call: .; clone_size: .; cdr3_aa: CAWPRGSYGYTF; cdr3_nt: TGTGCCTGGCCACGAGGCAGCTATGGCTACACCTTC
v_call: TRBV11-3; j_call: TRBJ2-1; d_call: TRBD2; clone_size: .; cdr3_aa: CASSRGLAGVEQFF; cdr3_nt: TGTGCCAGCAGCCGAGGACTAGCGGGAGTTGAGCAGTTCTTC
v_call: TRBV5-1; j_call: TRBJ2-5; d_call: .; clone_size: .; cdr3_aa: CASSSGFGSQETQYF; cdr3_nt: TGCGCCAGCAGCTCCGGTTTTGGCAGTCAAGAGACCCAGTACTTC
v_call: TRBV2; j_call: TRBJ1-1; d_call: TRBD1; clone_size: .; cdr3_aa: CASSIRQGENTEAFF; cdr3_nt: TGTGCCAGCAGCATCCGACAGGGAGAGAACACTGAAGCTTTCTTT
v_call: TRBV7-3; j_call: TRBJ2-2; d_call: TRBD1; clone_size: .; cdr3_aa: CASSLTRDRGIAGELFF; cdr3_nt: TGTGCCAGCAGCTTAACGCGGGACAGGGGGATCGCCGGGGAGCTGTTTTTT
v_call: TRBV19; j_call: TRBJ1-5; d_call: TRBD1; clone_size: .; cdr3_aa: CASRMVDRGTQPQHF; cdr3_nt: TGTGCCAGTAGAATGGTAGACAGGGGAACTCAGCCCCAGCATTTT
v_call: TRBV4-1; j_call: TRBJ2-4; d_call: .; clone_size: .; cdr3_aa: CASSQDLSLAKNIQYF; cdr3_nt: TGCGCCAGCAGCCAAGATCTTAGCTTAGCCAAAAACATTCAGTACTTC
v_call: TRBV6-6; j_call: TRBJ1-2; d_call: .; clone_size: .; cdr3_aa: CASSTPSGVGYTF; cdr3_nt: TGTGCCAGCAGTACCCCCTCGGGGGTTGGCTACACCTTC
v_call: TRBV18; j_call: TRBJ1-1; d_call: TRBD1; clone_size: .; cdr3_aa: CASSLGTVNTEAFF; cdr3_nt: TGTGCCAGCTCACTAGGGACAGTGAACACTGAAGCTTTCTTT
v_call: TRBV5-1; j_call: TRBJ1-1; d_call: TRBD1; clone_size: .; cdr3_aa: CASSGESDRATEAFF; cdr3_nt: TGCGCCAGCAGCGGCGAATCAGACAGGGCCACTGAAGCTTTCTTT
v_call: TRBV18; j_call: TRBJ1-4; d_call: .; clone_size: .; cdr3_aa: CASSLPTGEPYEKLFF; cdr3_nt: TGTGCCAGCTCACTGCCTACAGGCGAACCCTATGAAAAACTGTTTTTT